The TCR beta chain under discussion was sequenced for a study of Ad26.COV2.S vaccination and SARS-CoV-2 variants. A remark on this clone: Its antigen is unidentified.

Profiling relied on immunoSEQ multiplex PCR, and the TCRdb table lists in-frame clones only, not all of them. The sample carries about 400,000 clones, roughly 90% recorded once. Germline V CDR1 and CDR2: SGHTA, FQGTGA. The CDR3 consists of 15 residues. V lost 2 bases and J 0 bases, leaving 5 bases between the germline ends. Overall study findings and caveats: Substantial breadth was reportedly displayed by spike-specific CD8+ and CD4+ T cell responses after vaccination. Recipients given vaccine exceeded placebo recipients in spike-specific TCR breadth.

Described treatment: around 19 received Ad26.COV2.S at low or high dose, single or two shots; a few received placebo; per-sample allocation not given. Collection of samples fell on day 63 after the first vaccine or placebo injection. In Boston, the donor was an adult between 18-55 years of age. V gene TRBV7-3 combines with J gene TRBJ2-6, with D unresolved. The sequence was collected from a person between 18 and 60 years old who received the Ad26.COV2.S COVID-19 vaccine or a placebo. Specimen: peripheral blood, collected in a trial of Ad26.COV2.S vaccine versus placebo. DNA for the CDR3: TGTGCCAGCAGCTTATTTGGCTCTGGGGCCAACGTCCTGACTTTC. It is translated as CASSLFGSGANVLTF. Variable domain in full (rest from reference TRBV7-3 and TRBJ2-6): GAGVSQTPSNKVTEKGKYVELRCDPISGHTALYWYRQSLGQGPEFLIYFQGTGAADDSGLPNDRFFAVRPEGSVSTLKIQRTERGDSAVYLCASSLFGSGANVLTFGAGSRLTVL.